Presented here are 11 T cell receptor beta chains from one specimen sequenced in a study of T cell repertoires in cytomegalovirus infection. These receptors lack a known antigen. TCRdb recomputed calls from the reads with MiXCR, one row per CDR3 protein. The sample records hundreds of thousands of distinct CDR3 sequences, about 27% being singletons. Sample: cultured PBMCs, taken from culture after CMV antigen stimulation. The receptors here all came from a human donor in good health (CMV status not recorded). Some clones in this sample may be carry-over from other donors' samples.

This clonotype was observed a few times. The V call is TRBV20-1, the J call TRBJ1-5, with 7 bases aligning to TRBD1. V lost 0 bases, J lost 12 bases, and 20 bases stayed unmatched. The germline CDR1 and CDR2 sequences are DFQATT and SNEGSKA (reference sequence). The CDR3 runs to 17 residues. The DNA for the CDR3 is TGCAGTGCTAGAGATAGTGACAGGGCAGTCGGAAGTCGGCTCCAGCATTTT. Amino acid sequence: CSARDSDRAVGSRLQHF.

In its sample, this clonotype was seen once. The rearrangement links TRBV5-8 to TRBJ1-2; D may be TRBD1 (5 bases). The CDR3 is 15 amino acids. Per germline, CDR1 SGHTS and CDR2 YDEGEE. V was pared by 0 bases and J by 4 bases, with 13 bases between. This chain's CDR3 is CASSLEGTAPYGYTF. CDR3 DNA: TGTGCCAGCAGCTTGGAAGGGACCGCTCCCTATGGCTACACCTTC.

This clonotype occurred a few times. A junction end diverges from the germline sequence, so it may reflect a read error. This chain joins TRBV4-1 and TRBJ2-3; 14 positions match TRBD2. CDR3 length: 17 amino acids. In germline, CDR1 is MGHRA, CDR2 YSYEKL. The CDR3 loop reads CASSSRLAGGPKDTQYF. CDR3 sequence (DNA): TGTGCCAGCAGCTCTCGACTAGCGGGGGGGCCTAAAGATACGCAGTATTTT.

In regard to this clonotype: A much larger clone differs by one base, so this may be a read error. This chain uses TRBV27 with TRBJ1-2; no clear D. Germline CDR1 reads MNHEY; CDR2 reads SMNVEV (reference sequence). CDR3 length equals 13 residues. The V end lost 2 bases, the J end lost 2 bases, and 6 bases lay between the germline ends. The CDR3 sequence is CASSLAANYGYTF. The CDR3 DNA reads TGTGCCAGCAGTTTAGCAGCGAACTATGGCTACACCTTC.

This clonotype occurred a few times. The chain has TRBV6-6 and TRBJ2-6, with D perhaps matching TRBD2 (6 bases). Trimming stripped 6 bases from V and 2 bases from J, with 8 bases between. The CDR3 spans 14 residues. Per germline, CDR1 MNHNY and CDR2 SVGAGI (reference sequence). CDR3 bases: TGTGCCAGCAGGGAGGGCGCTGGGGCCAACGTCCTGACTTTC. It is translated as CASREGAGANVLTF.

This clonotype has a count of ten or more. This chain links TRBV12-3 or TRBV12-4 with TRBJ1-1; D is perhaps TRBD1 (5 bases). This CDR3 contains 14 residues. V was cut by 6 bases and J by 5 bases, with 16 bases left in between. CDR3 sequence: CASRQPGTYTEAFF. The CDR3 DNA follows: TGTGCCAGCAGGCAACCCGGGACGTATACTGAAGCTTTCTTT.

This clonotype turned up a few times. The DNA for the CDR3 is TGTGCCAGCAGTCCGATTTCCCAGAGCTCCTACGAGCAGTACTTC. It is translated as CASSPISQSSYEQYF. J is TRBJ2-7 and V is TRBV12-3 or TRBV12-4, with unresolved D. Trimming removed 5 bases at V and 0 bases at J, with 14 bases between. CDR3 size: 15 residues.

The chain joins TRBV19 to TRBJ2-6, with D perhaps TRBD1 (5 bases). V was clipped by 4 bases and J by 2 bases, with 12 bases between them. Germline CDR1 and CDR2: LNHDA and SQIVND (reference sequence). CDR3 length equals 16 residues. CDR3 in DNA: TGTGCCAGTAGTACCCAGGGCTTACCTGGGGCCAACGTCCTGACTTTC. Translated, it gives CASSTQGLPGANVLTF.

V is TRBV20-1 and J is TRBJ2-4, with D maybe TRBD2 (6 bases). The CDR3 runs to 15 residues. V lost 0 bases, J lost 9 bases, and 18 bases lay in between. Germline CDR1 DFQATT, CDR2 SNEGSKA (reference sequence). As DNA, the CDR3 is TGCAGTGCTAGAGACCAATCGGGACTGATAGGCATTCAGTACTTC. It is translated as CSARDQSGLIGIQYF.

This clonotype was observed a handful of times. V is TRBV7-2 and J is TRBJ1-1; the D gene is possibly TRBD1 (5 bases). Per germline, CDR1 SGHTA and CDR2 FQGNSA. Trimming removed 4 bases from V and 0 bases from J, with 6 bases in between. The CDR3 sequence is 13 residues long. For the CDR3, the DNA is TGTGCCAGCAGCTGGGGACTGAACACTGAAGCTTTCTTT. Translating it yields CASSWGLNTEAFF.

The table lists this clonotype with many counts. DNA of the CDR3: TGTGCCAGCAGCCTCGGTTACAATGAGCAGTTCTTC. Translation gives CASSLGYNEQFF. J is TRBJ2-1 and V is TRBV7-2; D unresolved. Trimming shortened V by 5 bases and J by 4 bases, and 6 bases separated the two germline ends. The CDR3 sequence is 12 residues long. In germline, CDR1 is SGHTA, CDR2 FQGNSA.